The clone carrying this TCR beta chain was picked up many times. Antigen unknown. CDR1 and CDR2 (germline): LNHDA, SQIVND (reference sequence). This CDR3 has 13 amino acids. V lost 6 bases to trimming and J lost 7 bases, with 15 bases between them. 5'RACE with constant-segment primers yielded barcoded, UMI-tagged TCR alpha and TCR beta cDNA libraries. TCRdb fed the 5' RACE reads into MiXCR, producing one record per CDR3 protein. The table includes roughly 150,000 distinct CDR3 sequences, 10% to 15% detected once. The sample is drawn from a study of T-cell memory formation after mild COVID-19. General study results and limits: Second-wave clones that peaked on day 37 lacked confirmed SARS-CoV-2 specificity. Researchers report contracting CD4+ clones mostly in CM and EM, with CD8+ clones in EMRA. Day 15 to 85 contractors were CD4/CD8 balanced; later expanders leaned CD4+.

Sample: PBMCs or a T cell subset sorted from them (not recorded which). J is TRBJ1-2 and V is TRBV19, with D maybe TRBD1 (6 bases). This TCR was recovered from a man aged 18 to 35 who had mild COVID-19 (a few samples of this study predate the infection). Cell type and time point are not known. The CDR3 sequence is CASRTGLVAGYTF. The CDR3 DNA follows: TGTGCCAGTAGAACAGGGCTCGTTGCTGGCTACACCTTC.